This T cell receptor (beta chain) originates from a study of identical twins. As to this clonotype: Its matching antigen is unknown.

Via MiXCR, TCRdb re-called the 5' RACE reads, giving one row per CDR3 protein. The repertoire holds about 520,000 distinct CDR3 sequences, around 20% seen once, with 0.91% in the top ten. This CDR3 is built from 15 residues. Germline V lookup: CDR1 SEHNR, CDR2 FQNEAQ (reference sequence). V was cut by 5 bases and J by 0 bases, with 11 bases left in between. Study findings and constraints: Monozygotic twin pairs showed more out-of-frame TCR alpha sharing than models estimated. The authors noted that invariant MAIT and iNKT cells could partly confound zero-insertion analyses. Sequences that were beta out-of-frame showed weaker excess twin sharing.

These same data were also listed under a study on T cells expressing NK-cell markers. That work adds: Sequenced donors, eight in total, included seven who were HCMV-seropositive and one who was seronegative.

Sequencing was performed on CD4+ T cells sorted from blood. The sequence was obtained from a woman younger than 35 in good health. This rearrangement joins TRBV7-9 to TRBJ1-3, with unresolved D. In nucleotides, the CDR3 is TGTGCCAGCAGCCCCCGATTTCTCTCTGGAAACACCATATATTTT. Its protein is CASSPRFLSGNTIYF.